The count of the clone carrying this T cell receptor beta chain is one. Its antigen remains unknown. These data belong to a study of cytomegalovirus exposure and HLA in healthy donors. Across the whole study: Across more than 350 genotyped donors, roughly 80% landed in the Caucasian-associated ancestry cluster.

CDR1 is SGHVS and CDR2 is FQNEAQ in the germline V gene. The CDR3 contains 15 residues. V dropped 4 bases and J dropped 9; count of bases not matched to a gene: 8. Study-wide findings and caveats: The study labeled fewer than 200 TCR beta chains cytomegalovirus-associated. A few of the chains that were CMV-associated were confirmed in vitro to be specific for CMV antigens. A reported reduction in N-insertions relative to the roughly 640-donor mean was seen in an Asian-associated ancestry cluster in a later analysis.

Both 60 Vbeta primers and 13 Jbeta primers went into the PCR. Method: immunoSEQ multiplex PCR; TCRdb's copy keeps in-frame clones and lacks some. The sample lists about 130,000 clones; about 85% were seen once. The chain is built from TRBV7-8 and TRBJ1-4, with 10 bases identical to TRBD1. The sequenced sample was PBMCs. This TCR derives from a boy aged 5-17 years in good health and CMV-seronegative. This chain's CDR3 is CASSYRTGGLQKLFF. The CDR3, as DNA: TGTGCCAGCAGCTACCGGACAGGGGGTCTTCAAAAACTGTTTTTT.